These T cell receptor beta chains were read from a single sample in a study of naive and memory T cell subsets. In TCRdb, the 5' RACE reads were re-called with MiXCR into one record per CDR3 protein. The table has tens of thousands of distinct CDR3 sequences, 6% to 8% seen once. The receptors were sampled from a female donor in good health. The CDR3 runs from the conserved cysteine through the conserved F or W. A D gene is named only where the DNA matches it firmly. The listing skips clone size in some rows; elsewhere it reads once, few, many or a size class.

clone_size,cdr3_length,v_call,j_call,d_call,cdr3_nt,cdr3_aa
-,16,TRBV12-3/TRBV12-4,TRBJ2-3,-,TGTGCCAGCAGTTTACAATCGGCAGGTAGCACAGATACGCAGTATTTT,CASSLQSAGSTDTQYF
many,13,TRBV2,TRBJ2-5,TRBD1,TGTGCCAGCCAACAGGGGTTAGGGGAGACCCAGTACTTC,CASQQGLGETQYF
few,15,TRBV3-1,TRBJ1-4,-,TGTGCCAGCAGCCATACGGGTCTTCAGCGGGAAAAACTGTTTTTT,CASSHTGLQREKLFF
few,14,TRBV7-6,TRBJ2-2,-,TGTGCCAGCAGCCGCAGGGGTCACACCGGGGAGCTGTTTTTT,CASSRRGHTGELFF
many,13,TRBV5-5,TRBJ1-1,TRBD1,TGTGCCAGCAGCTTCGGACAGGGCACTGAAGCTTTCTTT,CASSFGQGTEAFF
many,11,TRBV29-1,TRBJ2-5,TRBD2,TGCAGCGTCCCCGATGCGGGGGGACAGTACTTC,CSVPDAGGQYF
many,15,TRBV6-6,TRBJ1-1,TRBD1,TGTGCCAGCACCGAATCTACAGGGGGAAGCACTGAAGCTTTCTTT,CASTESTGGSTEAFF
many,18,TRBV20-1,TRBJ2-3,TRBD2,TGCAGTGCTAGAGATCTGGCTAGCGGGGTGTCGGGGGTTGTTACGCAGTATTTT,CSARDLASGVSGVVTQYF
-,18,TRBV12-5,TRBJ2-3,TRBD2,TGTGCTAGTGGTTTGGTACCGGCTAGCGGGGGGACCACAGATACGCAGTATTTT,CASGLVPASGGTTDTQYF
many,15,TRBV19,TRBJ1-5,TRBD1,TGTGCCGTTGCCGGGACAGGGGTCCCCAATCAGCCCCAGCATTTT,CAVAGTGVPNQPQHF
few,13,TRBV20-1,TRBJ1-4,-,TGCAGTGCTTTCCAGGGGTGGAATGAAAAACTGTTTTTT,CSAFQGWNEKLFF
few,15,TRBV20-1,TRBJ2-2,TRBD1,TGCAGTGCAAATAGGGACAGGAGGAACACCGGGGAGCTGTTTTTT,CSANRDRRNTGELFF
few,13,TRBV9,TRBJ1-1,-,TGTGCCAGCAGCGTGACGGTGAACACTGAAGCTTTCTTT,CASSVTVNTEAFF
many,16,TRBV12-3/TRBV12-4,TRBJ2-3,-,TGTGCCAGCAGTTTAGCGCTTCTAGTTGGCACGGATACGCAGTATTTT,CASSLALLVGTDTQYF
few,14,TRBV6-1,TRBJ2-1,TRBD2,TGTGCCAGCAGTGTGGGACTAGCGGGGGTCACATCGTTCTTC,CASSVGLAGVTSFF
-,15,TRBV27,TRBJ2-3,TRBD1,TGTGCCAGCAGTTACTGGGACAGGGGTGCAGATACGCAGTATTTT,CASSYWDRGADTQYF
-,12,TRBV6-5,TRBJ2-1,-,TGTGCCAGCAGTCCCCGCGGATATGAGCAGTTCTTC,CASSPRGYEQFF
few,15,TRBV30,TRBJ2-1,TRBD2,TGTGCCTGGAGTGTGTTAGTAGCGGGGGGGAATGAGCAGTTCTTC,CAWSVLVAGGNEQFF
many,10,TRBV5-8,TRBJ2-7,-,TGTGCCAGCAGCGCCTACGAGCAGTACTTC,CASSAYEQYF
many,14,TRBV28,TRBJ1-2,-,TGTGCCAGCAGTTTTTTGGGGATCAGCTATGGCTACACCTTC,CASSFLGISYGYTF
-,13,TRBV12-3/TRBV12-4,TRBJ2-2,-,TGTGCCAGCAGCATCAGACAGTCCCCGGAGCTGTTTTTT,CASSIRQSPELFF
many,15,TRBV9,TRBJ2-1,TRBD2,TGTGCCAGCAGCGTAACGGGACTAGACTTTGATGAGCAGTTCTTC,CASSVTGLDFDEQFF
-,15,TRBV7-2,TRBJ1-5,TRBD1,TGTGCCAGCAGCTTTCAGGGGGGGAGCAATCAGCCCCAGCATTTT,CASSFQGGSNQPQHF
-,13,TRBV7-9,TRBJ2-7,-,TGTGCCAGCAGCTCCGGGTCCTCCGCCGTGCAGTACTTC,CASSSGSSAVQYF
few,9,TRBV6-2/TRBV6-3,TRBJ1-2,-,TGTGCCAGCGGATATGGCTACACCTTC,CASGYGYTF
many,16,TRBV5-1,TRBJ1-6,-,TGCGCCAGCAGCGCGGGGGGGCAAACAACTACTTCACCCCTCCACTTT,CASSAGGQTTTSPLHF
many,15,TRBV21-1,TRBJ1-1,-,TGTGCCAGCAGCAAAGAACAGGGGGGGAACACTGAAGCTTTCTTT,CASSKEQGGNTEAFF
many,16,TRBV9,TRBJ2-2,TRBD2,TGTGCCAGCAGCGCACCGGGACTAGTCAAACCCGGGGAGCTGTTTTTT,CASSAPGLVKPGELFF
-,14,TRBV5-1,TRBJ2-7,TRBD1,TGCGCCAGCAGCCGAACAGGGGGCAACCACGAGCAGTACTTC,CASSRTGGNHEQYF
-,14,TRBV19,TRBJ2-2,-,TGTGCCACCCAGAGGGACGGGAACACCGGGGAGCTGTTTTTT,CATQRDGNTGELFF
few,12,TRBV3-1,TRBJ2-1,TRBD2,TGTGCCAGCAGCCCTCTGACTAGCCACCTGTTCTTC,CASSPLTSHLFF
-,14,TRBV7-2,TRBJ2-3,-,TGTGCCAGCAGCCCCGGGGTGAGCACAGATACGCAGTATTTT,CASSPGVSTDTQYF
many,14,TRBV19,TRBJ1-6,TRBD1,TGTGCCAGTAGAATGACCGGGACAGAGGTGCCCCTCCACTTT,CASRMTGTEVPLHF
-,14,TRBV20-1,TRBJ2-2,-,TGCAGTGCCCGGTCGGGTGTGAACACCGGGGAGCTGTTTTTT,CSARSGVNTGELFF
few,13,TRBV7-2,TRBJ1-4,-,TGTGCCAGCAGCTTAACATTTGATGAAAAACTGTTTTTT,CASSLTFDEKLFF
many,14,TRBV14,TRBJ1-5,TRBD1,TGTGCCAGCAGCCCCGGACAGGTCAATCAGCCCCAGCATTTT,CASSPGQVNQPQHF
-,13,TRBV4-1,TRBJ1-5,-,TGCGCCAGCAGCCAAGATCAACGGCAGCCCCAGCATTTT,CASSQDQRQPQHF
many,16,TRBV7-9,TRBJ2-2,-,TGTGCCAGCAGCTTAAGACGGATTTATGACACCGGGGAGCTGTTTTTT,CASSLRRIYDTGELFF
few,13,TRBV18,TRBJ1-1,-,TGTGCCAGCTCACCGGAGGTGAACACTGAAGCTTTCTTT,CASSPEVNTEAFF
many,13,TRBV20-1,TRBJ2-7,TRBD2,TGCAGTGCCCGGGGGACTAGCGGTAGCGGGCAGTACTTC,CSARGTSGSGQYF
many,16,TRBV11-2,TRBJ1-2,TRBD1,TGTGCCAGCAGCCCTTTAACAGGGGACCGGAAGGATGGCTACACCTTC,CASSPLTGDRKDGYTF
few,18,TRBV4-3,TRBJ2-2,-,TGCGCCAGCAGCCAAGTATCCTCATGGGCGCCGAACACCGGGGAGCTGTTTTTT,CASSQVSSWAPNTGELFF
few,14,TRBV7-3,TRBJ2-3,-,TGTGCCAGCAGCTTACTGTCAGCCACAGATACGCAGTATTTT,CASSLLSATDTQYF
few,12,TRBV3-1,TRBJ2-5,-,TGTGCCAGCAGCCAATTCTTAGAGACCCAGTACTTC,CASSQFLETQYF
-,14,TRBV7-9,TRBJ1-2,-,TGTGCCAGCAGCCCCAACGAAAACCCCAATGGCTACACCTTC,CASSPNENPNGYTF
many,15,TRBV6-6,TRBJ1-1,-,TGTGCCAGCAGTCGACGGACAAGCGACCCTCCCGAAGCTTTCTTT,CASSRRTSDPPEAFF